The next 16 T cell receptor beta chains were all read from a single sample in a study of cytotoxic CD8 clonotypes in ibrutinib-treated CLL. The protocol was immunoSEQ multiplex PCR, while the TCRdb copy is restricted to in-frame clones and leaves out a portion. The sample holds more than 110,000 clones, over 75% seen once. Sample: PBMCs, taken after 36 months of ibrutinib treatment. The receptors derive from a human donor with chronic lymphocytic leukemia.

CDR3 amino acids: CASSNPLFPKNIQYF. Here the CDR3 DNA reads TGTGCCAGCAGTAATCCTCTCTTCCCCAAAAACATTCAGTACTTC. This sequence joins TRBV28 and TRBJ2-4; D gene uncertain. Trimming removed 5 bases from V and 2 bases from J, with 13 bases in between. Germline V CDR1 and CDR2: MDHEN, SYDVKM. This CDR3 has 15 residues.

This sequence joins TRBV5-8 and TRBJ2-7; either TRBD1 or TRBD2 may fit D (5 bases each). V lost 6 bases to trimming and J lost 2 bases, with 21 bases between them. Germline values: CDR1 SGHTS, CDR2 YDEGEE. The CDR3 is 16 amino acids. The CDR3, as DNA: TGTGCCAGCAAGGCCAACCGGGGCGGACATCCCTACGAGCAGTACTTC. Translating it yields CASKANRGGHPYEQYF.

This chain connects TRBV2 to TRBJ1-2; a possible D gene is TRBD1 (6 bases). Germline CDR1 is SNHLY and CDR2 is FYNNEI. The CDR3 runs 12 residues. CDR3 sequence: CAVFRGDYGYTF. The CDR3 DNA reads as TGTGCGGTCTTCAGGGGTGACTATGGCTACACCTTC.

The chain employs TRBV18 and TRBJ2-7; 9 nucleotides agree with TRBD1. The CDR3 covers 15 residues. Germline V lookup: CDR1 KGHSH, CDR2 LQKENI. Losses at the gene ends were 4 bases for V and 7 bases for J; bases not matched to a gene: 11. CDR3 sequence (DNA): TGTGCCAGCTCACGCCAATGGGACAGGGTGGGAGAGCAGTACTTC. It encodes CASSRQWDRVGEQYF.

The chain couples TRBV5-5 to TRBJ1-2; D is unresolved. The V gene lost 5 bases and the J gene lost 2 bases, with 10 bases spanning the gap. CDR1 and CDR2 (germline): SGHKS, YYEKEE (reference sequence). The CDR3 length is 13 residues. CDR3: CASRLYGNYGYTF. CDR3 DNA sequence: TGTGCCAGCAGACTTTACGGAAACTATGGCTACACCTTC. Together with reference TRBV5-5 and TRBJ1-2, the CDR3 gives the full variable domain: DAGVTQSPTHLIKTRGQQVTLRCSPISGHKSVSWYQQVLGQGPQFIFQYYEKEERGRGNFPDRFSARQFPNYSSELNVNALLLGDSALYLCASRLYGNYGYTFGSGTRLTVV.

The chain has TRBV9 and TRBJ2-1; D uncertain. CDR1 and CDR2 (germline): SGDLS, YYNGEE. V gave up 2 bases and J gave up 7 bases, with 13 bases separating them. The CDR3 consists of 14 residues. CDR3 region: CASSVSSYSNEQFF. CDR3 in DNA: TGTGCCAGCAGCGTCTCCTCATACTCGAATGAGCAGTTCTTC.

This chain links TRBV10-1 with TRBJ2-3; 8 bases match TRBD1. The CDR3 is 13 amino acids. CDR1 and CDR2 from the germline V gene are WNHNN and SYGVQD (reference sequence). With V trimmed by 6 bases and J by 2 bases, 1 base remained unmatched. CDR3 nucleotides: TGCGCCAGCAGCAGGGGGCTCACAGATACGCAGTATTTT. Its protein is CASSRGLTDTQYF.

The rearrangement links TRBV6-4 to TRBJ1-5; D might be TRBD1 (5 bases). The CDR3 loop spans 14 amino acids. CDR1 MRHNA and CDR2 SNTAGT come from the germline V gene. The ends were cut back, 0 bases at V and 6 bases at J, with 9 bases in the middle. The DNA of the CDR3 is TGTGCCAGCAGTGACTCGGCGGGGGTTCAGCCCCAGCATTTT. Translating it yields CASSDSAGVQPQHF.

The V and J genes are TRBV5-1 and TRBJ1-1; D possibly corresponds to TRBD1 (5 bases). The germline V gene has CDR1 SGHRS and CDR2 YFSETQ. The CDR3 covers 15 residues. Trimming cost V 4 bases and J 1 base, with 14 bases left between them. Here the CDR3 reads CASSRGQVKNTEAFF. The CDR3 DNA reads as TGCGCCAGCAGCCGAGGACAAGTCAAGAACACTGAAGCTTTCTTT.

The rearrangement links TRBV10-3 to TRBJ2-2; 7 nucleotides line up with TRBD1. Germline V gene sequence: CDR1 ENHRY, CDR2 SYGVKD. The CDR3 extends over 15 amino acids. The junction had 9 bases not matched to a gene; V was cut back by 4 bases and J by 7 bases. CDR3 nucleotides: TGTGCCATCAGTGGAGACAGGGCGCCCATCGGGGAGCTGTTTTTT. It encodes CAISGDRAPIGELFF.

The chain carries TRBV14 and TRBJ1-1; a weak D match, TRBD1 (6 bases). The CDR3 totals 12 residues. V was clipped by 1 base and J by 11 bases, with 11 bases between them. CDR1 is SGHDN and CDR2 is FVKESK in the germline V gene. CDR3 sequence (DNA): TGTGCCAGCAGCCAAGCCACGGGACATGCTTTCTTT. Its translation is CASSQATGHAFF.

The V call is TRBV5-8, the J call TRBJ2-1; a possible D gene is TRBD2 (5 bases). The CDR3 length is 16 residues. In germline, CDR1 is SGHTS, CDR2 YDEGEE. Trimming took 4 bases from V and 9 from J, leaving 23 bases between them. The CDR3 DNA follows: TGTGCCAGCAGCCGTCAAGGTAGCGCCAACCTCGGTGAGCAGTTCTTC. Protein: CASSRQGSANLGEQFF.

V and J are TRBV9 and TRBJ1-5, with 7 bases matching TRBD1. There are 14 residues in the CDR3. Germline lookup yields CDR1 SGDLS and CDR2 YYNGEE. V shed 2 bases, J shed 5 bases, and the junction held 4 bases outside the gene matches. CDR3 nucleotides: TGTGCCAGCAGCGTTTCAACAGGGGATCAGCCCCAGCATTTT. It specifies CASSVSTGDQPQHF.

This chain joins TRBV29-1 and TRBJ2-1, with 14 bases that match TRBD2. This CDR3 contains 14 residues. Germline V gene lookup returns CDR1 SQVTM and CDR2 ANQGSEA. Losses at the gene ends were 3 bases for V and 8 bases for J; bases not matched to a gene: 3. CDR3 DNA sequence: TGCAGCGTTGAGGGACTAGCGGGAGCTGATGAGCAGTTCTTC. It codes for CSVEGLAGADEQFF.

The CDR3 loop reads CASSSGIRSGANVLTF. The CDR3 DNA is TGTGCCAGTTCCAGTGGTATCAGGTCTGGGGCCAACGTCCTGACTTTC. V and J are TRBV6-4 and TRBJ2-6; D not resolved. Trimming left V 9 bases short and J 1 base short, with 16 bases between. The CDR3 extends over 16 amino acids. Germline V gene data show CDR1 as MRHNA and CDR2 as SNTAGT.

The V and J genes are TRBV5-1 and TRBJ2-7, with a possible D match to TRBD1 (6 bases). Trimming pared 3 bases from V and 0 bases from J, leaving 7 bases between. The CDR3 is made up of 13 amino acids. Germline V gene data show CDR1 as SGHRS and CDR2 as YFSETQ. For the CDR3, the DNA is TGCGCCAGCAGCTGGGACAACTCCTACGAGCAGTACTTC. It encodes CASSWDNSYEQYF.